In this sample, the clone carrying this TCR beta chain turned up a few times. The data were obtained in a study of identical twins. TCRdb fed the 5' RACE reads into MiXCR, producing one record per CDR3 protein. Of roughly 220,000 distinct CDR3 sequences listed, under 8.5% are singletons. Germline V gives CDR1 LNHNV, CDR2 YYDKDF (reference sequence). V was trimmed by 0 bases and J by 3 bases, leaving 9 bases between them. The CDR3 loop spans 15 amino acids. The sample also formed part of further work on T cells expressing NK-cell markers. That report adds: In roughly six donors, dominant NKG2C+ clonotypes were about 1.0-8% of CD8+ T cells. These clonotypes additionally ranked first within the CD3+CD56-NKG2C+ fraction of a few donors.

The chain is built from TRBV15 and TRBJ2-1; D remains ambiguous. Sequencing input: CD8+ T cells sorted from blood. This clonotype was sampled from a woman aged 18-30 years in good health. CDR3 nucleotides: TGTGCCACCAGCAGAGACACGTCCTTCTACAATGAGCAGTTCTTC. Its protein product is CATSRDTSFYNEQFF. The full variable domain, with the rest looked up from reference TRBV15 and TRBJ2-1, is DAMVIQNPRYQVTQFGKPVTLSCSQTLNHNVMYWYQQKSSQAPKLLFHYYDKDFNNEADTPDNFQSRRPNTSFCFLDIRSPGLGDTAMYLCATSRDTSFYNEQFFGPGTRLTVL.